What follows are 21 T cell receptor beta chains derived from one specimen sequenced in a study of CD8 T cells in ankylosing spondylitis. From the 5' RACE reads, TCRdb called clonotypes with MiXCR, one entry per CDR3 protein. The sample yields around 130,000 distinct CDR3 sequences, roughly a tenth seen once. The sequenced sample consisted of blood, either unsorted or a sorted T cell fraction (not recorded which). These receptor sequences come from a male donor with ankylosing spondylitis or in good health (not recorded which).

V gene TRBV5-1 combines with J gene TRBJ2-1; 7 positions match TRBD1. The junction had 9 bases not matched to a gene; V was cut back by 4 bases and J by 2 bases. In germline, CDR1 is SGHRS, CDR2 YFSETQ. There are 16 residues in the CDR3. This chain's CDR3 is CASSLGQTGPYNEQFF. The CDR3 DNA follows: TGCGCCAGCAGCCTGGGACAGACAGGGCCCTACAATGAGCAGTTCTTC.

This clonotype was detected ten times or more. The rearrangement links TRBV7-6 to TRBJ2-7, with 7 bases lining up with TRBD2. The germline gives CDR1 SGHVS, CDR2 FNYEAQ. The CDR3 consists of 15 residues. J lost 2 bases, V lost 5 bases, and 9 bases had no gene match. The CDR3 bases are TGTGCCAGCAGCCCCACTAACAGCGGGACCTACGAGCAGTACTTC. Translation: CASSPTNSGTYEQYF.

The gene calls are TRBV20-1 and TRBJ2-6; 8 bases line up with TRBD2. This CDR3 contains 16 residues. With 3 bases clipped from V and 0 bases from J, the junction kept 4 bases outside the gene matches. Germline assignment: CDR1 DFQATT and CDR2 SNEGSKA (reference sequence). The DNA for the CDR3 is TGCAGTGCTAGGTTTCTAGCGGGCTCTGGGGCCAACGTCCTGACTTTC. Encoded protein: CSARFLAGSGANVLTF.

This clonotype appeared a few times. This chain uses TRBV20-1 with TRBJ2-1; tentatively, D is TRBD1 or TRBD2 (5 bases each). Looked up from germline, CDR1 is DFQATT and CDR2 is SNEGSKA (reference sequence). V shed 0 bases and J shed 7 bases, with 16 bases lying between them. The CDR3 contains 15 residues. The CDR3 is CSARDLRDVRNEQFF. DNA for the CDR3: TGCAGTGCTAGAGATCTGAGGGACGTTCGGAATGAGCAGTTCTTC.

CDR3 bases: TGTGCCAGCAGTTACTCGATGGGACAACTCAATCAGCCCCAGCATTTT. This gives the protein CASSYSMGQLNQPQHF. V and J are TRBV6-5 and TRBJ1-5; weak D call: TRBD1 (6 bases). The V end was cut by 0 bases, the J end by 3 bases, with 12 bases between. This CDR3 is built from 16 residues. CDR1 MNHEY and CDR2 SVGAGI come from the germline V gene.

The chain combines TRBV7-2 with TRBJ2-1; 11 bases line up with TRBD2. The CDR3 spans 16 residues. J lost 6 bases, V lost 0 bases, and 4 bases had no gene match. The germline V gene encodes CDR1 SGHTA and CDR2 FQGNSA. The DNA for the CDR3 is TGTGCCAGCAGCTTAGCAACCCTAGCGGGAGGCAATGAGCAGTTCTTC. Amino acid sequence: CASSLATLAGGNEQFF.

In its sample, this clonotype was seen many times. The chain joins TRBV5-1 to TRBJ1-1; a possible D gene is TRBD1 (5 bases). This CDR3 has 14 amino acids. The germline gives CDR1 SGHRS, CDR2 YFSETQ. Trimming cost V 7 bases and J 2 bases, with 15 bases left between them. In DNA form, the CDR3 reads TGCGCCAGCGGACCAGGGTCCTCTAACACTGAAGCTTTCTTT. This gives the protein CASGPGSSNTEAFF.

This clonotype was detected many times. The chain carries TRBV5-1 and TRBJ2-1; 13 bases match TRBD2. The CDR3 contains 15 residues. Losses at the gene ends were 4 bases for V and 5 bases for J; bases not matched to a gene: 3. Germline V lookup: CDR1 SGHRS, CDR2 YFSETQ. CDR3 coding DNA: TGCGCCAGCAGCCCTGGGACTAGCGGGAACAATGAGCAGTTCTTC. Translated: CASSPGTSGNNEQFF.

This clonotype was seen only a few times. The chain uses TRBV20-1 and TRBJ2-1; 8 bases match TRBD2. CDR3 length: 18 residues. V gave up 4 bases and J gave up 4 bases; unmatched junction bases: 18. Germline loops: CDR1 DFQATT, CDR2 SNEGSKA (reference sequence). CDR3 amino acids: CSAIRREGVWISYNEQFF. The DNA for the CDR3 is TGCAGTGCTATCCGCCGGGAGGGGGTTTGGATTTCGTACAATGAGCAGTTCTTC.

Many counts were recorded for this clonotype. The gene calls are TRBV6-1 and TRBJ2-3; D unresolved. Trimming took off 9 bases at V and 5 bases at J, with 15 bases between the two ends. Germline assignment: CDR1 MNHNS and CDR2 SASEGT. This CDR3 has 13 residues. The CDR3 sequence: CASSLAVGDTQYF. CDR3 sequence (DNA): TGTGCCAGTTCCCTGGCCGTTGGAGATACGCAGTATTTT.

This clonotype has ten or more counts. The V and J genes are TRBV12-3 or TRBV12-4 and TRBJ2-5, with 9 bases identical to TRBD1. V shed 7 bases and J 3 bases; nucleotides not matched to a gene: 3. This CDR3 has 13 residues. The DNA of the CDR3 is TGTGCCAGCACCCGGACAGGGGAAGAGACCCAGTACTTC. This encodes CASTRTGEETQYF.

This clonotype was counted ten times or more. The chain links TRBV6-2 or TRBV6-3 to TRBJ2-6; TRBD1 might be the D (6 bases). V was trimmed by 4 bases and J by 4 bases, leaving 11 bases between them. Germline V gives CDR1 MNHEY, CDR2 SVGEGT. The CDR3 runs to 15 residues. CDR3 sequence (DNA): TGTGCCAGCAGTTTAAGGGGGAGAGGGGCCAACGTCCTGACTTTC. Its translation: CASSLRGRGANVLTF.

This clonotype was detected many times. J is TRBJ2-1 and V is TRBV4-3; a weak D match, TRBD2 (5 bases). Germline V gene data show CDR1 as LGHNA and CDR2 as YSLEER. Trimming pared 1 base from V and 7 bases from J, leaving 23 bases between. This CDR3 is built from 18 residues. Written as DNA, the CDR3 is TGCGCCAGCAGCCAAGCATCCTTGGGTCTAGCCGAGTTAAATGAGCAGTTCTTC. This gives the protein CASSQASLGLAELNEQFF.

This clonotype has a handful of counts. V gene TRBV4-3 combines with J gene TRBJ2-2; tentatively, D is TRBD1 (5 bases). There are 18 residues in the CDR3. CDR1 is LGHNA and CDR2 is YSLEER in the germline V gene. The ends were cut back, 0 bases at V and 3 bases at J, with 17 bases in the middle. The DNA for the CDR3 is TGCGCCAGCAGCCAAGATTTGGGCAGGGTGATGTACACCGGGGAGCTGTTTTTT. It yields the protein CASSQDLGRVMYTGELFF.

Ten or more counts support this clonotype. V usage is TRBV7-6 and J usage is TRBJ1-1; tentative D call: TRBD1 (6 bases). V shed 5 bases and J shed 0 bases, with 10 bases lying between them. CDR1 and CDR2 from the germline V gene are SGHVS and FNYEAQ. The CDR3 sequence is 14 residues long. CDR3 loop: CASSATGLNTEAFF. DNA of the CDR3: TGTGCCAGCAGCGCTACAGGGTTGAACACTGAAGCTTTCTTT.

The sample holds many counts of this clonotype. The chain couples TRBV6-5 to TRBJ2-4; a possible D gene is TRBD1 (5 bases). The CDR3 loop spans 16 amino acids. The germline V gene encodes CDR1 MNHEY and CDR2 SVGAGI. V lost 0 bases and J lost 0, with 9 bases in between. The CDR3 nucleotides read TGTGCCAGCAGTTACTCCACCACAGGAGCCAAAAACATTCAGTACTTC. This codes for CASSYSTTGAKNIQYF.

This clonotype was observed at least ten times. The chain couples TRBV29-1 to TRBJ1-1; perhaps TRBD1 as D (5 bases). CDR3 length equals 14 residues. CDR1 is SQVTM and CDR2 is ANQGSEA in the germline V gene. Trimming shortened V by 4 bases and J by 1 base, and 13 bases separated the two germline ends. The CDR3 region is CSVGPGQGNTEAFF. In nucleotides, the CDR3 is TGCAGCGTTGGTCCAGGGCAGGGGAACACTGAAGCTTTCTTT.

This clonotype was recorded a few times. V is TRBV7-2 and J is TRBJ2-7; D may be TRBD2 (5 bases). Per germline, CDR1 SGHTA and CDR2 FQGNSA. V gave up 3 bases and J gave up 2 bases, with 8 bases separating them. This CDR3 is 13 amino acids long. The CDR3 loop is CASSFSGTYEQYF. The CDR3 DNA follows: TGTGCCAGCAGCTTCTCCGGGACCTACGAGCAGTACTTC.

This clonotype was counted many times. The chain employs TRBV5-5 and TRBJ2-5; no clear D gene. With 0 bases removed from V and 2 bases from J, the gap between germline ends came to 8 bases. From germline, CDR1 is SGHKS and CDR2 YYEKEE (reference sequence). The CDR3 runs to 14 residues. The CDR3 nucleotides read TGTGCCAGCAGCTTGGGGGTAATACAAGAGACCCAGTACTTC. Translating gives CASSLGVIQETQYF.

This clonotype was recorded at least ten times. The gene calls are TRBV10-3 and TRBJ2-3; 9 bases align to TRBD2. Germline values: CDR1 ENHRY, CDR2 SYGVKD. The CDR3 is 15 amino acids. V shed 6 bases, J shed 1 base, and the junction held 5 bases outside the gene matches. CDR3 sequence reads: CAIRPGGRGTDTQYF. DNA of the CDR3: TGTGCCATCAGACCGGGCGGGAGGGGCACAGATACGCAGTATTTT.

This clonotype was observed at least ten times. The chain joins TRBV4-2 to TRBJ2-7; no firm D call. The germline gives CDR1 LGHNA, CDR2 YNFKEQ. The V end lost 1 base, the J end lost 0 bases, and 10 bases lay between the germline ends. CDR3 length equals 15 residues. CDR3 residues: CASSQGDIRSYEQYF. The CDR3, as DNA: TGTGCCAGCAGCCAAGGAGACATTCGCTCCTACGAGCAGTACTTC.